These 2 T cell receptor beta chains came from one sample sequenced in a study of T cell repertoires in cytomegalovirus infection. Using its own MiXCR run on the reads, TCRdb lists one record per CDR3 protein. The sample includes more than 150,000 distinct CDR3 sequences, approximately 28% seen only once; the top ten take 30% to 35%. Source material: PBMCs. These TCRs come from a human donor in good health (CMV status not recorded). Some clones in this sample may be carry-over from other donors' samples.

CDR3 DNA: TGTGCCAGCAGCCTCTCGGACAGGGGGCGCCTTGAGCAGTTCTTC. Residues: CASSLSDRGRLEQFF. The rearrangement uses TRBV7-9 and TRBJ2-1; 11 bases align to TRBD1. This CDR3 has 15 amino acids. V was pared by 5 bases and J by 9 bases, with 9 bases of the junction left unmatched. CDR1 and CDR2 (germline): SEHNR, FQNEAQ (reference sequence).

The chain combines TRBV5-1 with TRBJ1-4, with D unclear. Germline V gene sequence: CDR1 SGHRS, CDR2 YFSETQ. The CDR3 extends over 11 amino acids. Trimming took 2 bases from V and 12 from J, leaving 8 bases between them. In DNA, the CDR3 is TGCGCCAGCAGCTTCGGCGGAGAACTGTTTTTT. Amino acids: CASSFGGELFF.